This T cell receptor (beta chain) was recorded in a study of glioma-infiltrating T cells. Overall study findings and caveats: Tissue and blood shared very few CDR3 sequences.

This clonotype was seen at least ten times. Its antigen remains unknown. The CDR3 has 15 amino acids. Germline V lookup: CDR1 SQVTM, CDR2 ANQGSEA. Trimming removed 0 bases from V and 6 bases from J, with 17 bases in between. Amplification of TCR alpha and beta CDR3 regions from RNA used iRepertoire nested multiplex PCR. TCRdb reprocessed the multiplex PCR reads via MiXCR and lists one record per CDR3 protein. The sample lists some 85,000 distinct CDR3 sequences; 23% were seen once. This TCR was sampled from a human donor with low-grade glioma or glioblastoma, undergoing nonglioma brain surgery, or in good health (not recorded which). The chain recombines TRBV29-1 with TRBJ1-1, with D possibly TRBD1 on 5 matching bases. Sequencing input: glioma tissue, nonneoplastic brain tissue, or PBMCs (not recorded which). As DNA, the CDR3 is TGCAGCGTTGAAGATGGAAGCTTACTAGGGGCTGAAGCTTTCTTT. Translation gives CSVEDGSLLGAEAFF. The variable domain in full, completed from reference TRBV29-1 and TRBJ1-1, reads SAVISQKPSRDICQRGTSLTIQCQVDSQVTMMFWYRQQPGQSLTLIATANQGSEATYESGFVIDKFPISRPNLTFSTLTVSNMSPEDSSIYLCSVEDGSLLGAEAFFGQGTRLTVV.